The T cell receptor beta chain described here comes from a study of blood T cell repertoires in COVID-19 (dated by TCRdb to about 2020). Study-level background: Samples covering the acute and convalescent phases of COVID-19 were provided by collaborators in the United States, Italy and Spain. The prospective study material was composed of cDNA or gDNA derived from T cells, B-cell-depleted T cells, or PBMCs. Subjects who had been exposed to COVID-19, were actively infected with it, or had recovered from it provided the deeply sampled blood TCRbeta repertoires that made up the dataset. Where available, HLA class I and class II types were taken from metadata supplied by the sample provider and were not determined by assay-based typing. The repertoires were released in a freely available public database intended as a resource for research on the immune response to SARS-CoV-2. The sample metadata nearly always contained a de-identified subject ID, COVID-19 status, age in years and sex. The samples were drawn from the first 160 participants of the ongoing ImmuneRACE study and from over 950 subjects provided by 6 global collaborators.

From the cysteine up to the phenylalanine, the CDR3 has a length of 14 residues. Of the read, only the CDR3 DNA is kept; its 42 bases are in frame from base 1. Cut back by 3 bases and 3 bases, the V and J ends lie 11 bases apart. The germline V gene (reference sequence) provides CDR1 MNHEY and CDR2 SMNVEV. TCRbeta CDR3 regions were amplified from genomic DNA by means of the immunoSEQ Assay, a bias-controlled multiplex PCR. The paper's data handling went like this. The number of nucleated cells in each sample was estimated by amplification of reference gene primers within the assay. To quantify the absolute abundance of each unique TCRbeta CDR3 rearrangement, sequence reads were collapsed and filtered. For each sample, productive Simpson clonality was calculated as the square root of Simpson's diversity index across productive rearrangements. TCRdb holds this immuneACCESS table with in-frame rearrangements only. Some clones are missing; in checked studies, unresolved V genes explain under half, and the rest has no known cause. V, J and clone size were drawn from that table, and D and trimming were deduced from the DNA. The sample profile shows around 300,000 clones; less than 85% of them were found once. The ten largest account for 2% to 3% of the sample.

As for this clone: Its antigen remains unidentified. There are no base qualities to consult, and no much larger clone falls within one base.

Here is what the overall study found, with its caveats: Clinical and demographic metadata were provided uncurated, with the amount varying by source and participant.

Participants in the prospective study were enrolled through a virtual design, were aged roughly 18 to 100 years, and lived in roughly 25 United States geographic areas. In the prospective study, cohorts were assigned on the basis of participant-reported clinical history obtained from a screening survey and a study questionnaire. Recovered participants in ImmuneRACE Cohort 3 were defined by two consecutive negative NP/OP PCR tests, clearance by a healthcare professional, or resolution of symptoms. Each participant in the prospective study had whole blood, serum and a nasopharyngeal or oropharyngeal swab collected by mobile phlebotomists. Participants in the prospective study had the option to provide additional blood draws and questionnaires over a roughly 2-month period. Before DNA extraction, prospective study blood samples were shipped either frozen or at room temperature.

Sequences were obtained from PBMCs or T cells enriched from blood (not recorded which). The sequence came from a woman aged 45 to 65 who had recovered from COVID-19. This chain is built from TRBV27 and TRBJ1-2, with the D gene not confidently named. The nucleotide sequence is TGTGCCAGCAGTTTCGCGAGGAACGACTATGGCTACACCTTC. This encodes CASSFARNDYGYTF.